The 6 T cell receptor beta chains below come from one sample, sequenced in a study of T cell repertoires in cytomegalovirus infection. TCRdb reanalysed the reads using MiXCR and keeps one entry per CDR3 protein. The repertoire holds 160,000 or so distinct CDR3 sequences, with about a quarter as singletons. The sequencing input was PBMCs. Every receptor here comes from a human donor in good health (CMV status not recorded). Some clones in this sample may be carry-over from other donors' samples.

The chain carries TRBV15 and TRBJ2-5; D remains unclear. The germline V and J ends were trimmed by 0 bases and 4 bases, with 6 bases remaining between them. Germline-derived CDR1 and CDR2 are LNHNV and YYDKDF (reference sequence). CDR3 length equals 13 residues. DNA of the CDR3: TGTGCCACCAGCAGAGATCCTTTAGAGACCCAGTACTTC. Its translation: CATSRDPLETQYF.

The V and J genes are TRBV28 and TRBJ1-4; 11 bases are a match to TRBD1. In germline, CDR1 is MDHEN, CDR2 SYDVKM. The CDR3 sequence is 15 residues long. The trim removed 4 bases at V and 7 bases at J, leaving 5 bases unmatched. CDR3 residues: CASSSPGTGGEKLFF. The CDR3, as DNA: TGTGCCAGCAGTTCCCCCGGGACAGGGGGTGAAAAACTGTTTTTT.

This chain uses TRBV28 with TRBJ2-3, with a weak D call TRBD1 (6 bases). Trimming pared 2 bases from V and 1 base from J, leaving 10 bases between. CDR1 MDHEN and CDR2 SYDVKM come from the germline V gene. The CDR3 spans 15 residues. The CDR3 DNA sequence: TGTGCCAGCAGTTTAGGGGGCCCGGGCACAGATACGCAGTATTTT. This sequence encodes CASSLGGPGTDTQYF.

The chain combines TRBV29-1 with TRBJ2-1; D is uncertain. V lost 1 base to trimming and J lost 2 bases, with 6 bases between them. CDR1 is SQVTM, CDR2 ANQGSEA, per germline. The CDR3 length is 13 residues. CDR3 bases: TGCAGCGTTGAAGGCCGGGCCTACAATGAGCAGTTCTTC. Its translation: CSVEGRAYNEQFF.

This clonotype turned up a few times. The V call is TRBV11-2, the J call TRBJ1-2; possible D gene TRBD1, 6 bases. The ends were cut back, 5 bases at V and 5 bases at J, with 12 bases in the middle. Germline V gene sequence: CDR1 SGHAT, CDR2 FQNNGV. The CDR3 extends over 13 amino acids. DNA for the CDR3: TGTGCCAGCAGCGTGACAGGAGATTATGGCTACACCTTC. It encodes CASSVTGDYGYTF.

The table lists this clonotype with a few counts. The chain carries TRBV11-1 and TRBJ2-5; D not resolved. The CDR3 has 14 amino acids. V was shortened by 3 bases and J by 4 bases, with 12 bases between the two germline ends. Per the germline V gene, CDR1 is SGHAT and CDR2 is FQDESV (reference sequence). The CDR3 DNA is TGTGCCAGCAGCTTCGGTCCCCCCGGAGAGACCCAGTACTTC. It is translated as CASSFGPPGETQYF.